Sequencing of this T cell receptor (beta chain) was carried out in a study of identical twins. TCRdb re-analysed the 5' RACE reads in MiXCR, keeping a single row per CDR3 protein. The data contain more than 400,000 distinct CDR3 sequences, roughly 15% of them seen just once; the ten biggest clones take up about 0.47%. This clonotype turned up a few times. Its antigen is unidentified. Study-wide points: The authors noted that invariant MAIT and iNKT cells could partly confound zero-insertion analyses. Twins shared beta out-of-frame sequences in excess, but this excess was weaker. Findings came from cross-sectional statistics, without long-term follow-up of donors.

Germline CDR1 reads ENHRY; CDR2 reads SYGVKD. V was trimmed by 5 bases and J by 1 base, leaving 15 bases between them. CDR3 size: 15 residues. These data were also reused for a study on yellow fever vaccine responses in identical twins. According to that study: Twin vaccine T cell responses reportedly seemed partly convergent, partly personalized.

Source material: CD4+ T cells sorted from blood. This chain links TRBV10-3 with TRBJ2-7; possible D gene TRBD2, 6 bases. This sequence was found in a woman younger than 30 in good health. The CDR3 sequence is CAISSGAGKSYEQYF. As DNA, the CDR3 is TGTGCCATCAGTAGTGGTGCGGGAAAATCCTACGAGCAGTACTTC.